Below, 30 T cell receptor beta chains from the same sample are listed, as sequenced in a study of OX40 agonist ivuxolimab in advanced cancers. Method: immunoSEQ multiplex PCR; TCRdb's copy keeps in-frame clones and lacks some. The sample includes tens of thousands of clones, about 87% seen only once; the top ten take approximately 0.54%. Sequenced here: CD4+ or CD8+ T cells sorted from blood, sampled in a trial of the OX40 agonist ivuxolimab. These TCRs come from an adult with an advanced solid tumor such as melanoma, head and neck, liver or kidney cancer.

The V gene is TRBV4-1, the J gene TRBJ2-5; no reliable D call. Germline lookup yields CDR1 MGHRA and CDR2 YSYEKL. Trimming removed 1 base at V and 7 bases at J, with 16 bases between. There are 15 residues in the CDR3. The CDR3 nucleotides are TGCGCCAGCAGCCAAGGTTTGATCGGCCCGTGGACCCAGTACTTC. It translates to CASSQGLIGPWTQYF.

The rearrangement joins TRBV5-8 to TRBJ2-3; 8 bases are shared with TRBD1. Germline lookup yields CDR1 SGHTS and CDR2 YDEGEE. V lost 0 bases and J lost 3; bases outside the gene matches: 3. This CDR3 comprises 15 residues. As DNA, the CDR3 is TGTGCCAGCAGCTTGGTCAGGGGGCATACAGATACGCAGTATTTT. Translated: CASSLVRGHTDTQYF.

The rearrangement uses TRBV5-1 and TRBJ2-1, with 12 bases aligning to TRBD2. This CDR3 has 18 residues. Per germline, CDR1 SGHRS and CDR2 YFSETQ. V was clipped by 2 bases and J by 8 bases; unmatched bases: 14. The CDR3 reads CASSFWTSGAPGSHEQFF. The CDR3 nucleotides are TGCGCCAGCAGCTTTTGGACTAGCGGGGCCCCGGGGAGCCATGAGCAGTTCTTC.

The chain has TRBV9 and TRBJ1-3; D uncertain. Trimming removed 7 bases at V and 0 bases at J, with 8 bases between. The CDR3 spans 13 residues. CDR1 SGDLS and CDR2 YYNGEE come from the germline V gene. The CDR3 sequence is CASRPGSGNTIYF. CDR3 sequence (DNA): TGTGCCAGCCGACCTGGCTCTGGAAACACCATATATTTT.

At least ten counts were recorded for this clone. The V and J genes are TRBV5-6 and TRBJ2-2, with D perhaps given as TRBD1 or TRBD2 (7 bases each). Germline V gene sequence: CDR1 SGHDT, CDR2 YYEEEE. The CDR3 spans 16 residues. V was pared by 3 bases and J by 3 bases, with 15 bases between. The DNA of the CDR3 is TGTGCCAGCAGCTCCTGGGGAGGGGGCTACACCGGGGAGCTGTTTTTT. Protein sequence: CASSSWGGGYTGELFF.

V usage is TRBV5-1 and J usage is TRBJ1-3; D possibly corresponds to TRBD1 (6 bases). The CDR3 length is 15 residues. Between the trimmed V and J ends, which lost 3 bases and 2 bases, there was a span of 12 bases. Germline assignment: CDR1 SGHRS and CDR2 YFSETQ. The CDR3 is CASSSSGTTGNTIYF. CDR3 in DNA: TGCGCCAGCAGCTCGTCCGGGACAACTGGAAACACCATATATTTT.

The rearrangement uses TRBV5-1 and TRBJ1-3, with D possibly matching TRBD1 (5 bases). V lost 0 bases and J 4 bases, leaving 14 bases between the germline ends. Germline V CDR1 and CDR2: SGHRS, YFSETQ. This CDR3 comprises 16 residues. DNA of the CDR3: TGCGCCAGCAGCTTGGCCGGATCCAGGGCCGGAAACACCATATATTTT. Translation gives CASSLAGSRAGNTIYF. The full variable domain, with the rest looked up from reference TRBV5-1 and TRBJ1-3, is KAGVTQTPRYLIKTRGQQVTLSCSPISGHRSVSWYQQTPGQGLQFLFEYFSETQRNKGNFPGRFSGRQFSNSRSEMNVSTLELGDSALYLCASSLAGSRAGNTIYFGEGSWLTVV.

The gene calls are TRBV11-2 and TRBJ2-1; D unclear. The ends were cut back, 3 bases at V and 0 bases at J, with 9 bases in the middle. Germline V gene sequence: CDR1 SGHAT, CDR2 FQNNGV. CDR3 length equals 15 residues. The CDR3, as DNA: TGTGCCAGCAGCTTCCTCAGGAGCTCCTACAATGAGCAGTTCTTC. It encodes CASSFLRSSYNEQFF.

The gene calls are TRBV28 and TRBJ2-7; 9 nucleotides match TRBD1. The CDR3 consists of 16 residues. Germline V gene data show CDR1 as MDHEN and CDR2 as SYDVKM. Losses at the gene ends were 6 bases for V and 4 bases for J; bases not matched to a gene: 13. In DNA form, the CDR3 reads TGTGCCAGCAGCCCCCCCCTGGGACAGGGACCTTACGAGCAGTACTTC. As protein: CASSPPLGQGPYEQYF.

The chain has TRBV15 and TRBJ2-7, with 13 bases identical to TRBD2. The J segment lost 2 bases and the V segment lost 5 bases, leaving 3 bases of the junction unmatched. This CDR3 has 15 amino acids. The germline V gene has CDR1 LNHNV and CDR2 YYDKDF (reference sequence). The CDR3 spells CATSQGTSGTYEQYF. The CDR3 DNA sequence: TGTGCCACCAGCCAAGGGACTAGCGGGACCTACGAGCAGTACTTC.

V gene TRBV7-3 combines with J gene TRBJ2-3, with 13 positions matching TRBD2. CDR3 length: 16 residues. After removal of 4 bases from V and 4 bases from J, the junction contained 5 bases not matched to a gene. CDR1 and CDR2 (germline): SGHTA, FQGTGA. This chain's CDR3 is CASSSGLAGRADTQYF. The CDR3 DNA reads TGTGCCAGCAGCTCGGGACTAGCGGGGCGTGCAGATACGCAGTATTTT. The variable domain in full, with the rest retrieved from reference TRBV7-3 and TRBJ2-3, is GAGVSQTPSNKVTEKGKYVELRCDPISGHTALYWYRQSLGQGPEFLIYFQGTGAADDSGLPNDRFFAVRPEGSVSTLKIQRTERGDSAVYLCASSSGLAGRADTQYFGPGTRLTVL.

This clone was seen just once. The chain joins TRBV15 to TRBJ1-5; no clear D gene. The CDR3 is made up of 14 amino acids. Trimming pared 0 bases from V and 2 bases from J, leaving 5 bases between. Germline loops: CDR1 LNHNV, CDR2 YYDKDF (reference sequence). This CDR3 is CATSRDGGNQPQHF. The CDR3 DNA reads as TGTGCCACCAGCAGAGATGGGGGCAATCAGCCCCAGCATTTT.

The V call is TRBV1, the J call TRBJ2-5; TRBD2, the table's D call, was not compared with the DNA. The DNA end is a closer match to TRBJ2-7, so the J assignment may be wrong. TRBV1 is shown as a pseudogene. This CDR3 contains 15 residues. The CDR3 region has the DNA TGCACCGCCAGCCCTTTGCTAGCGGGTTCCTACGAGCAGTACTTC. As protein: CTASPLLAGSYEQYF.

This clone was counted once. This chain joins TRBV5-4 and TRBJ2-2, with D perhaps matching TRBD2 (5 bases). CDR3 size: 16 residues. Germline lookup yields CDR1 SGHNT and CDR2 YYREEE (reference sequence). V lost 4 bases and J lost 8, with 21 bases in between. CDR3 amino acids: CASSPGRSMGRGELFF. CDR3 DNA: TGTGCCAGCAGCCCTGGGAGAAGTATGGGCAGAGGGGAGCTGTTTTTT.

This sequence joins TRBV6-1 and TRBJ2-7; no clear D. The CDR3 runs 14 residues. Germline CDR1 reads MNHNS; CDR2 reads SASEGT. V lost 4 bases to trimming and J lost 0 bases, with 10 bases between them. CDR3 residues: CASSGLHSSYEQYF. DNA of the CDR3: TGTGCCAGCAGTGGTCTGCACAGCTCCTACGAGCAGTACTTC.

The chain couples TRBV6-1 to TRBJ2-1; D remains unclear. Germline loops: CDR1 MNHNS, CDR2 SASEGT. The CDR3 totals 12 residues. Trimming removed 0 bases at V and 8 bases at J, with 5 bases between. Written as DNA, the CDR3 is TGTGCCAGCAGTGAAGCGCCGGATGAGCAGTTCTTC. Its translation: CASSEAPDEQFF.

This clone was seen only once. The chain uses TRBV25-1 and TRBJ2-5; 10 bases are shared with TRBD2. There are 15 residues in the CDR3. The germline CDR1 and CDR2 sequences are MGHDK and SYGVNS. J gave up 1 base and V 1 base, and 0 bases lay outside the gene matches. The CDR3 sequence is CASSESSGGQETQYF. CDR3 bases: TGTGCCAGCAGTGAATCTAGCGGGGGCCAAGAGACCCAGTACTTC.

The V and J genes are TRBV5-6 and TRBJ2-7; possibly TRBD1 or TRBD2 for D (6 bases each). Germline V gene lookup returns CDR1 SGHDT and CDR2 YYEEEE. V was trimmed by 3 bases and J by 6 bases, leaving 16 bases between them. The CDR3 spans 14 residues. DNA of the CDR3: TGTGCCAGCAGCTGGGGGGACAAGTTCGGCGAGCAGTACTTC. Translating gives CASSWGDKFGEQYF.

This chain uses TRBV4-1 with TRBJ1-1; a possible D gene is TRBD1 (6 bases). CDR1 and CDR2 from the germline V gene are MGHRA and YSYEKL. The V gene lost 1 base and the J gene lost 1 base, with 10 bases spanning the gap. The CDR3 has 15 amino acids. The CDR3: CASSQGRGGNTEAFF. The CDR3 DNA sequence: TGCGCCAGCAGCCAAGGGAGGGGGGGGAACACTGAAGCTTTCTTT.

The CDR3 coding sequence is TGTGCCAGCACTCGGGAGGGCCGGTCTGCCGGGGAGCTGTTTTTT. It is translated as CASTREGRSAGELFF. The chain has TRBV6-5 and TRBJ2-2; 8 nucleotides match TRBD2. Germline-derived CDR1 and CDR2 are MNHEY and SVGAGI. This CDR3 has 15 amino acids. V shed 7 bases, J shed 6 bases, and the junction held 10 bases outside the gene matches.

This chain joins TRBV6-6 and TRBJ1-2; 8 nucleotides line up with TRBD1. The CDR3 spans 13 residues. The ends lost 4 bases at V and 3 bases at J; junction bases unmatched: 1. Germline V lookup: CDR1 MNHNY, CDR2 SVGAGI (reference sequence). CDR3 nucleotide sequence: TGTGCCAGCAGTTTACAGGGGGACTATGGCTACACCTTC. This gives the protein CASSLQGDYGYTF.

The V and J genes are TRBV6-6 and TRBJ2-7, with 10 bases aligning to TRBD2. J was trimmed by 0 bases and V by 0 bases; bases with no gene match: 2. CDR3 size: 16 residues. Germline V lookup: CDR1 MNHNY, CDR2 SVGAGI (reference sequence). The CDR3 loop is CASSYSVAGGSYEQYF. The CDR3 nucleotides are TGTGCCAGCAGTTACTCGGTAGCGGGGGGCTCCTACGAGCAGTACTTC.

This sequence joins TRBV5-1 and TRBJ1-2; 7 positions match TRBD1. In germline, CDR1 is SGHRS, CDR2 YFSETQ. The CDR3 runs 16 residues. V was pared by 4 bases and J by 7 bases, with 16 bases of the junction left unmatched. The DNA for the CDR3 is TGCGCCAGCAGCCCTGGACAGGTCCTCGTTTCGCCTGGCTACACCTTC. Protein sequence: CASSPGQVLVSPGYTF.

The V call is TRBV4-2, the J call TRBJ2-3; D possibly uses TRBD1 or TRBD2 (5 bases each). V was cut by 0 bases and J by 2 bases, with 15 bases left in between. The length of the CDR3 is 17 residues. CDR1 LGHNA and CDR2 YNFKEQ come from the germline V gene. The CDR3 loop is CASSQEIRGDLTDTQYF. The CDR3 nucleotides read TGTGCCAGCAGCCAAGAAATCCGAGGGGACCTCACAGATACGCAGTATTTT.

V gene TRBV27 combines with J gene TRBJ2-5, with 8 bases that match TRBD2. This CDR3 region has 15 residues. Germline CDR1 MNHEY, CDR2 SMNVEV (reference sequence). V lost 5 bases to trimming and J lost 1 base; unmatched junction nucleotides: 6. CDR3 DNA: TGTGCCAGCAGTCCCGAAGGACTAGCCCAAGAGACCCAGTACTTC. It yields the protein CASSPEGLAQETQYF.

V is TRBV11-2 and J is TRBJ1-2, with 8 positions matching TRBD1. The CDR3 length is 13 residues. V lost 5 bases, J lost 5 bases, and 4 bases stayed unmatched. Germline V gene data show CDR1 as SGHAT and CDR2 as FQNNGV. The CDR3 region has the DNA TGTGCCAGCAGCCCACAGGGGGAGTATGGCTACACCTTC. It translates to CASSPQGEYGYTF.

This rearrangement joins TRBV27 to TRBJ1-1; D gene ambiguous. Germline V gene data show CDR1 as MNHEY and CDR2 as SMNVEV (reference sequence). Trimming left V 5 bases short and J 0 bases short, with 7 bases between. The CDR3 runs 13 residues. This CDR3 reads CASSPSMNTEAFF. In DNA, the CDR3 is TGTGCCAGCAGTCCCTCGATGAACACTGAAGCTTTCTTT.

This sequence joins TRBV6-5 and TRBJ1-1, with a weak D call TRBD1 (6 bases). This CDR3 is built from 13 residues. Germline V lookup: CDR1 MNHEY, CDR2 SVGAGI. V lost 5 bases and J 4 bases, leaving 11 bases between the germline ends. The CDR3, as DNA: TGTGCCAGCAGTCTCCTGGGGGCCACTGAAGCTTTCTTT. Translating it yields CASSLLGATEAFF.

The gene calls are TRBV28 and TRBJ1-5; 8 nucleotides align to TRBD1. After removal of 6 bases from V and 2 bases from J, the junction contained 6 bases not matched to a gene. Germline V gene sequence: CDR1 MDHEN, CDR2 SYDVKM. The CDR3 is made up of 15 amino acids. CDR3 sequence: CASRPSTGGNQPQHF. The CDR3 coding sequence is TGTGCCAGCAGACCCTCGACAGGGGGCAATCAGCCCCAGCATTTT.

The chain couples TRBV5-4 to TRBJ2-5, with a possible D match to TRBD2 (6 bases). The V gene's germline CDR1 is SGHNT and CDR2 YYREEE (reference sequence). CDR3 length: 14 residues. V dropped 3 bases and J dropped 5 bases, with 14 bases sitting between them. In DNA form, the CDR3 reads TGTGCCAGCAGCTCCAAGAGGGAGGTGGAGACCCAGTACTTC. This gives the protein CASSSKREVETQYF.